This TCR beta chain was retrieved from a study of blood T cell repertoires in COVID-19. About the research overall: The analysed material was cDNA or gDNA that came from T cells, B-cell-depleted T cells, or PBMCs.

Data came from immunoSEQ multiplex PCR; TCRdb stores just in-frame clones and leaves some out. The sample has about 240,000 clones; around four fifths are singletons. There are 14 residues in the CDR3. Looked up from germline, CDR1 is LGHNA and CDR2 is YSLEER. J was trimmed by 7 bases and V by 4 bases; bases with no gene match: 3. Each participant's cohort was designated according to participant-reported clinical history. Participants in the exposed group had met a COVID-19 case in the 2 weeks before joining the study. This TCR was recovered from a woman in her thirties or forties who had been exposed to COVID-19. The sample consisted of PBMCs or T cells enriched from blood (not recorded which). The V gene is TRBV4-3, the J gene TRBJ1-6; 8 bases agree with TRBD1. This CDR3 is CASSLDRVNSPLHF. CDR3 DNA: TGCGCCAGCAGCCTGGACAGGGTAAATTCACCCCTCCACTTT.